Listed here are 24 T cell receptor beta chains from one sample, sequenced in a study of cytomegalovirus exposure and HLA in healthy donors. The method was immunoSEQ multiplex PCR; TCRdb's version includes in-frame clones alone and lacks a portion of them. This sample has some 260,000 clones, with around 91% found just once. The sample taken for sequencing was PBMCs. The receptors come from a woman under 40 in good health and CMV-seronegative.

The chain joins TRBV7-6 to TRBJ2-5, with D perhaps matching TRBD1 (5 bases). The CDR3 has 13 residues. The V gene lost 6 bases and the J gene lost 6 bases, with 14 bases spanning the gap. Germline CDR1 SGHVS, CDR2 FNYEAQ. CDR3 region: CASRQKTEQTQYF. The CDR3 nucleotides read TGTGCCAGCAGGCAAAAGACAGAACAGACCCAGTACTTC. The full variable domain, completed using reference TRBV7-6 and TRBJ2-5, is GAGVSQSPRYKVTKRGQDVALRCDPISGHVSLYWYRQALGQGPEFLTYFNYEAQQDKSGLPNDRFSAERPEGSISTLTIQRTEQRDSAMYRCASRQKTEQTQYFGPGTRLLVL.

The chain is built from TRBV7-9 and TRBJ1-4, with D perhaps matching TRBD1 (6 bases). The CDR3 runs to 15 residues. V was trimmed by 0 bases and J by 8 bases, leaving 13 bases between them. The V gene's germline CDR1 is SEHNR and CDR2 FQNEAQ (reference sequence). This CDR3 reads CASSLAPRGEEKLFF. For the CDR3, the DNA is TGTGCCAGCAGCTTAGCGCCTAGGGGGGAGGAAAAACTGTTTTTT.

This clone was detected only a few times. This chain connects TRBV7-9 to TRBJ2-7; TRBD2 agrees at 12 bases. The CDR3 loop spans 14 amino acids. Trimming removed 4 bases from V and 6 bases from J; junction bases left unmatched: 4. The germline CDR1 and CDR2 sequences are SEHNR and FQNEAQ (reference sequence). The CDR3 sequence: CASSSPGLAGEQYF. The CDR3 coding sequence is TGTGCCAGCAGCTCCCCGGGACTAGCGGGCGAGCAGTACTTC.

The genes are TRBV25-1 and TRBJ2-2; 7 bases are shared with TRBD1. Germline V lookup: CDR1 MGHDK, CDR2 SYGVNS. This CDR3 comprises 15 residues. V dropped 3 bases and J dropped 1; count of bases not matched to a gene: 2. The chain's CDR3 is CASSETGMNTGELFF. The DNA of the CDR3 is TGTGCCAGCAGTGAGACAGGGATGAACACCGGGGAGCTGTTTTTT.

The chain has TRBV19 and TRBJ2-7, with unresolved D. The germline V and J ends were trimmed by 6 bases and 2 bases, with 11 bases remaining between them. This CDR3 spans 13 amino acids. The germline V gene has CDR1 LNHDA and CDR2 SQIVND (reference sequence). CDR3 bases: TGTGCCAGTAGCTTCTTCGGCGCCTACGAGCAGTACTTC. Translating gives CASSFFGAYEQYF. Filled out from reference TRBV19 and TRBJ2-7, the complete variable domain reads DGGITQSPKYLFRKEGQNVTLSCEQNLNHDAMYWYRQDPGQGLRLIYYSQIVNDFQKGDIAEGYSVSREKKESFPLTVTSAQKNPTAFYLCASSFFGAYEQYFGPGTRLTVT.

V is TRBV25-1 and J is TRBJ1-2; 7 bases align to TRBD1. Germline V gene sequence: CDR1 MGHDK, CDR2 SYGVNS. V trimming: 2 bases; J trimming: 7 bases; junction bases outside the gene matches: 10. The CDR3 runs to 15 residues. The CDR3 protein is CASSESRGLSGGYTF. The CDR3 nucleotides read TGTGCCAGCAGTGAAAGTAGGGGGCTCAGTGGTGGCTACACCTTC.

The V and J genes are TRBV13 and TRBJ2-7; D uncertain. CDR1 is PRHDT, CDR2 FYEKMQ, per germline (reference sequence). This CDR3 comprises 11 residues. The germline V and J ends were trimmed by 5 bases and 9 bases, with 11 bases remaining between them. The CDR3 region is CASSLRSGQYF. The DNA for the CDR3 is TGTGCCAGCAGCCTCCGGTCGGGGCAGTACTTC.

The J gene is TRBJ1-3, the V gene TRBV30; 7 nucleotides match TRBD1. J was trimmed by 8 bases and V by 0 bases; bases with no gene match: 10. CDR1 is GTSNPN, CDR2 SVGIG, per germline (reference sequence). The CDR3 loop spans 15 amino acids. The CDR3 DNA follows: TGTGCCTGGAGTGTACAACAGGGGATTGGGCACACCATATATTTT. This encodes CAWSVQQGIGHTIYF.

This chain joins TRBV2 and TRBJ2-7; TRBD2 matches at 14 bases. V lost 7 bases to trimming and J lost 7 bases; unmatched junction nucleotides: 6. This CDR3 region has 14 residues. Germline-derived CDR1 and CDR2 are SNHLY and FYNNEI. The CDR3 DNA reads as TGTGCCAGCACCCTGGGACTAGCGGGAGATGAGCAGTACTTC. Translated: CASTLGLAGDEQYF.

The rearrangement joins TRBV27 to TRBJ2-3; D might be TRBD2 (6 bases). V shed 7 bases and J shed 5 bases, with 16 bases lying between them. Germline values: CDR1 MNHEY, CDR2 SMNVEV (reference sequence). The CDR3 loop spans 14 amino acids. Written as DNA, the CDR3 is TGTGCCAGCAATACCGGGACTCAGTTAGATACGCAGTATTTT. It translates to CASNTGTQLDTQYF.

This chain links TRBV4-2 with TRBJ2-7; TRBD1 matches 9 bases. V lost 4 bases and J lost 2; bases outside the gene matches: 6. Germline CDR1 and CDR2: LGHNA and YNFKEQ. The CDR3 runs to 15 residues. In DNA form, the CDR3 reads TGTGCCAGCAGCCGAGGGACAGGGACGGCCTACGAGCAGTACTTC. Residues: CASSRGTGTAYEQYF.

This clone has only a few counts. The CDR3 DNA sequence: TGTGCCAGCAGGGACAGGGCCAACTCTGGGGCCAACGTCCTGACTTTC. Translation gives CASRDRANSGANVLTF. This chain uses TRBV11-2 with TRBJ2-6; 8 bases match TRBD1. The CDR3 covers 16 residues. Germline V gene data show CDR1 as SGHAT and CDR2 as FQNNGV. The trim removed 6 bases at V and 0 bases at J, leaving 4 bases unmatched.

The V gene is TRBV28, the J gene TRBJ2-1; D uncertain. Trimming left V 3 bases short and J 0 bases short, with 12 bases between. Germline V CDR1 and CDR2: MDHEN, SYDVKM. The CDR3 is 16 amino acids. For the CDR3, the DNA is TGTGCCAGCAGTTTTTTCGTTCCCACCTCCTACAATGAGCAGTTCTTC. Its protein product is CASSFFVPTSYNEQFF.

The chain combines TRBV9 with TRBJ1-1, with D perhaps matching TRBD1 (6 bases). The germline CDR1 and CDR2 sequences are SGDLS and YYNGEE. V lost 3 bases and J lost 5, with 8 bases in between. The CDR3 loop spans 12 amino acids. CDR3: CASSGDRTEAFF. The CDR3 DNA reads TGTGCCAGCAGCGGCGACAGGACTGAAGCTTTCTTT. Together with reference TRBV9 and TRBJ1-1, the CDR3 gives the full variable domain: DSGVTQTPKHLITATGQRVTLRCSPRSGDLSVYWYQQSLDQGLQFLIQYYNGEERAKGNILERFSAQQFPDLHSELNLSSLELGDSALYFCASSGDRTEAFFGQGTRLTVV.

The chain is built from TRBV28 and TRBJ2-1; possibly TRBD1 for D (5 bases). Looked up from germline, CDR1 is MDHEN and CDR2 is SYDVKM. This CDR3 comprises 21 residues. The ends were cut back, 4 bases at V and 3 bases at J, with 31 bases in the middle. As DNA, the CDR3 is TGTGCCAGCAGTTCCCTCCCCAGTGGGGCTCGGACACAAGCTTTCTACAATGAGCAGTTCTTC. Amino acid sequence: CASSSLPSGARTQAFYNEQFF.

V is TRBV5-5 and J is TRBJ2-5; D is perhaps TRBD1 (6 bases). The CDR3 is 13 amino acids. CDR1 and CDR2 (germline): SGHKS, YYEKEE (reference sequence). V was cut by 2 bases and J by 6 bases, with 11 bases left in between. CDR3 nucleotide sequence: TGTGCCAGCAGCTTACAGGGCGGGCAGACCCAGTACTTC. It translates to CASSLQGGQTQYF.

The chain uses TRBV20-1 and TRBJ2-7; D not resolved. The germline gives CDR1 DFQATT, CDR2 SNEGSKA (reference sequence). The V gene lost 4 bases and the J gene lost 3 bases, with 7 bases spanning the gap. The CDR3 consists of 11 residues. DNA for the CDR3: TGCAGTGCTATTTTCGACTACGAGCAGTACTTC. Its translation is CSAIFDYEQYF.

The CDR3 sequence is CASSESGSWSYNEQFF. CDR3 coding DNA: TGCGCCAGCAGTGAGAGCGGTAGCTGGAGCTACAATGAGCAGTTCTTC. The chain recombines TRBV10-2 with TRBJ2-1, with D perhaps matching TRBD2 (5 bases). Trimming stripped 2 bases from V and 3 bases from J, with 14 bases between. CDR1 and CDR2 from the germline V gene are WSHSY and SAAADI. The CDR3 sequence is 16 residues long.

The CDR3 here is CASSSRAQNTEAFF. CDR3 nucleotides: TGTGCCAGCAGCTCCCGGGCCCAGAACACTGAAGCTTTCTTT. This chain joins TRBV7-6 and TRBJ1-1; D unclear. The CDR3 runs 14 residues. Trimming took off 4 bases at V and 1 base at J, with 10 bases between the two ends. The V gene's germline CDR1 is SGHVS and CDR2 FNYEAQ.

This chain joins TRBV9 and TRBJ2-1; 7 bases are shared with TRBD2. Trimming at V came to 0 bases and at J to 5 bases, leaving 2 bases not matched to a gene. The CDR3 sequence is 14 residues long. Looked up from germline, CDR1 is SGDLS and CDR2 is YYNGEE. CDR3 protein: CASSVVSGDNEQFF. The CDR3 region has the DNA TGTGCCAGCAGCGTAGTAAGCGGGGACAATGAGCAGTTCTTC.

The CDR3 coding sequence is TGCAGCGTTGAGGGCAGCACAGATACGCAGTATTTT. Its protein product is CSVEGSTDTQYF. The chain combines TRBV29-1 with TRBJ2-3; no clear D gene. The germline CDR1 and CDR2 sequences are SQVTM and ANQGSEA. Trimming stripped 3 bases from V and 0 bases from J, with 4 bases between. The CDR3 runs to 12 residues.

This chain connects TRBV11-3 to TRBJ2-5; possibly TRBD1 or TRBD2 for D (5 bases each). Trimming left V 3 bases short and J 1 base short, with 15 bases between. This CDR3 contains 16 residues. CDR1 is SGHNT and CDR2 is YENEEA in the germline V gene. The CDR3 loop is CASSFDRWGSQETQYF. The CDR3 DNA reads TGTGCCAGCAGCTTTGACCGGTGGGGGTCCCAAGAGACCCAGTACTTC. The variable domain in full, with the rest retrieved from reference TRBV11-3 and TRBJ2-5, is EAGVVQSPRYKIIEKKQPVAFWCNPISGHNTLYWYLQNLGQGPELLIRYENEEAVDDSQLPKDRFSAERLKGVDSTLKIQPAELGDSAVYLCASSFDRWGSQETQYFGPGTRLLVL.

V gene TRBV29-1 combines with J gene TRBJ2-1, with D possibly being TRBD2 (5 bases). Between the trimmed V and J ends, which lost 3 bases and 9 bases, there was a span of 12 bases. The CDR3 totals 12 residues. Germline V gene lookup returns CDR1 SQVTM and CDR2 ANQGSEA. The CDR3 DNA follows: TGCAGCGTTGAGATTCTTGGAGGTGAGCAGTTCTTC. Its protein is CSVEILGGEQFF.

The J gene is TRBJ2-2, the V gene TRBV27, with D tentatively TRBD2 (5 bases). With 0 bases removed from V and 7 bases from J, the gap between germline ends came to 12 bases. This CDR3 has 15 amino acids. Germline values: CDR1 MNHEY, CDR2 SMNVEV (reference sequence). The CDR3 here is CASSLSTGNGGELFF. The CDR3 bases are TGTGCCAGCAGTTTATCAACCGGGAATGGCGGGGAGCTGTTTTTT.